This is a list of T cell receptor beta chains from one sample in a study of neurological immune-mediated disorders. Each CDR3 protein gets one entry after TCRdb re-called the 5' RACE reads with MiXCR. The data show tens of thousands of distinct CDR3 sequences, with around 3.6% seen just once and 1.6% held by the top ten. The sample consisted of PBMCs. The origin of the receptors is a man younger than 40 with multiple sclerosis. The CDR3 runs from the conserved cysteine through the conserved F or W.

V gene: TRBV10-3
J gene: TRBJ1-1
CDR3 protein: CASTPGVGPRMNTEAFF

V gene: TRBV12-3/TRBV12-4
J gene: TRBJ2-1
CDR3 protein: CASSSRGLAGVDNEQFF

V gene: TRBV20-1
J gene: TRBJ1-2
CDR3 protein: CSAPTGTGALGPGYTF

V gene: TRBV7-9
J gene: TRBJ2-1
CDR3 protein: CASRAGTGGMYNEQFF

V gene: TRBV6-5
J gene: TRBJ2-1
CDR3 protein: CASSSLAGGLIEQFF

V gene: TRBV15
J gene: TRBJ2-7
CDR3 protein: CATSSTSGPGEQYF

V gene: TRBV5-6
J gene: TRBJ1-2
CDR3 protein: CASSFGAGANYGYTF

V gene: TRBV20-1
J gene: TRBJ2-3
CDR3 protein: CSARMPGLDSDTQYF

V gene: TRBV28
J gene: TRBJ2-7
CDR3 protein: CASNTGTSVYEQYF

V gene: TRBV20-1
J gene: TRBJ1-1
CDR3 protein: CSARDNGNTEAFF

V gene: TRBV9
J gene: TRBJ2-1
CDR3 protein: CASSVRQGANYNEQFF

V gene: TRBV20-1
J gene: TRBJ2-5
CDR3 protein: CSARDLMVVDGETGPQETQYF

V gene: TRBV7-2
J gene: TRBJ2-7
CDR3 protein: CASSQVGGSKYF

V gene: TRBV4-1
J gene: TRBJ1-2
CDR3 protein: CASSLRESDYGYTF

V gene: TRBV28
J gene: TRBJ1-1
CDR3 protein: CASTPRVMNTEAFF

V gene: TRBV5-1
J gene: TRBJ2-7
CDR3 protein: CASSGLPLDQAPYEQYF

V gene: TRBV7-8
J gene: TRBJ1-5
CDR3 protein: CASSSGARGGQPQHF

V gene: TRBV29-1
J gene: TRBJ1-5
CDR3 protein: CSVEDGGAGQPQHF

V gene: TRBV6-5
J gene: TRBJ2-4
CDR3 protein: CASSYSYRRNIQYF

V gene: TRBV10-2
J gene: TRBJ2-6
CDR3 protein: CASSEGRGPGANVLTF

V gene: TRBV6-5
J gene: TRBJ2-2
CDR3 protein: CASSSTGGTGELFF

V gene: TRBV27
J gene: TRBJ2-7
CDR3 protein: CASSLRRGTYEQYF

V gene: TRBV20-1
J gene: TRBJ2-5
CDR3 protein: CSARGQGSETQYF

V gene: TRBV20-1
J gene: TRBJ2-7
CDR3 protein: CSASSVWGARHEQYF

V gene: TRBV29-1
J gene: TRBJ2-1
CDR3 protein: CSVAGLKTNYNEQFF

V gene: TRBV11-2
J gene: TRBJ2-2
CDR3 protein: CASTWGSANTGELFF

V gene: TRBV27
J gene: TRBJ1-6
CDR3 protein: CASSGTEPSSYNSPLHF

V gene: TRBV5-1
J gene: TRBJ1-1
CDR3 protein: CASSLTTGGTEAFF

V gene: TRBV28
J gene: TRBJ2-1
CDR3 protein: CASSLWRGEQFF

V gene: TRBV20-1
J gene: TRBJ1-1
CDR3 protein: CSARVAPLTEAFF

V gene: TRBV7-9
J gene: TRBJ2-5
CDR3 protein: CASSSSGSGEYQETQYF

V gene: TRBV7-9
J gene: TRBJ2-7
CDR3 protein: CASSLDSNEQYF

V gene: TRBV5-1
J gene: TRBJ1-1
CDR3 protein: CASSLVGARANTEAFF

V gene: TRBV4-1
J gene: TRBJ2-3
CDR3 protein: CASSPDGGAYTQYF

V gene: TRBV12-3/TRBV12-4
J gene: TRBJ1-2
CDR3 protein: CASRWTGSGYTF